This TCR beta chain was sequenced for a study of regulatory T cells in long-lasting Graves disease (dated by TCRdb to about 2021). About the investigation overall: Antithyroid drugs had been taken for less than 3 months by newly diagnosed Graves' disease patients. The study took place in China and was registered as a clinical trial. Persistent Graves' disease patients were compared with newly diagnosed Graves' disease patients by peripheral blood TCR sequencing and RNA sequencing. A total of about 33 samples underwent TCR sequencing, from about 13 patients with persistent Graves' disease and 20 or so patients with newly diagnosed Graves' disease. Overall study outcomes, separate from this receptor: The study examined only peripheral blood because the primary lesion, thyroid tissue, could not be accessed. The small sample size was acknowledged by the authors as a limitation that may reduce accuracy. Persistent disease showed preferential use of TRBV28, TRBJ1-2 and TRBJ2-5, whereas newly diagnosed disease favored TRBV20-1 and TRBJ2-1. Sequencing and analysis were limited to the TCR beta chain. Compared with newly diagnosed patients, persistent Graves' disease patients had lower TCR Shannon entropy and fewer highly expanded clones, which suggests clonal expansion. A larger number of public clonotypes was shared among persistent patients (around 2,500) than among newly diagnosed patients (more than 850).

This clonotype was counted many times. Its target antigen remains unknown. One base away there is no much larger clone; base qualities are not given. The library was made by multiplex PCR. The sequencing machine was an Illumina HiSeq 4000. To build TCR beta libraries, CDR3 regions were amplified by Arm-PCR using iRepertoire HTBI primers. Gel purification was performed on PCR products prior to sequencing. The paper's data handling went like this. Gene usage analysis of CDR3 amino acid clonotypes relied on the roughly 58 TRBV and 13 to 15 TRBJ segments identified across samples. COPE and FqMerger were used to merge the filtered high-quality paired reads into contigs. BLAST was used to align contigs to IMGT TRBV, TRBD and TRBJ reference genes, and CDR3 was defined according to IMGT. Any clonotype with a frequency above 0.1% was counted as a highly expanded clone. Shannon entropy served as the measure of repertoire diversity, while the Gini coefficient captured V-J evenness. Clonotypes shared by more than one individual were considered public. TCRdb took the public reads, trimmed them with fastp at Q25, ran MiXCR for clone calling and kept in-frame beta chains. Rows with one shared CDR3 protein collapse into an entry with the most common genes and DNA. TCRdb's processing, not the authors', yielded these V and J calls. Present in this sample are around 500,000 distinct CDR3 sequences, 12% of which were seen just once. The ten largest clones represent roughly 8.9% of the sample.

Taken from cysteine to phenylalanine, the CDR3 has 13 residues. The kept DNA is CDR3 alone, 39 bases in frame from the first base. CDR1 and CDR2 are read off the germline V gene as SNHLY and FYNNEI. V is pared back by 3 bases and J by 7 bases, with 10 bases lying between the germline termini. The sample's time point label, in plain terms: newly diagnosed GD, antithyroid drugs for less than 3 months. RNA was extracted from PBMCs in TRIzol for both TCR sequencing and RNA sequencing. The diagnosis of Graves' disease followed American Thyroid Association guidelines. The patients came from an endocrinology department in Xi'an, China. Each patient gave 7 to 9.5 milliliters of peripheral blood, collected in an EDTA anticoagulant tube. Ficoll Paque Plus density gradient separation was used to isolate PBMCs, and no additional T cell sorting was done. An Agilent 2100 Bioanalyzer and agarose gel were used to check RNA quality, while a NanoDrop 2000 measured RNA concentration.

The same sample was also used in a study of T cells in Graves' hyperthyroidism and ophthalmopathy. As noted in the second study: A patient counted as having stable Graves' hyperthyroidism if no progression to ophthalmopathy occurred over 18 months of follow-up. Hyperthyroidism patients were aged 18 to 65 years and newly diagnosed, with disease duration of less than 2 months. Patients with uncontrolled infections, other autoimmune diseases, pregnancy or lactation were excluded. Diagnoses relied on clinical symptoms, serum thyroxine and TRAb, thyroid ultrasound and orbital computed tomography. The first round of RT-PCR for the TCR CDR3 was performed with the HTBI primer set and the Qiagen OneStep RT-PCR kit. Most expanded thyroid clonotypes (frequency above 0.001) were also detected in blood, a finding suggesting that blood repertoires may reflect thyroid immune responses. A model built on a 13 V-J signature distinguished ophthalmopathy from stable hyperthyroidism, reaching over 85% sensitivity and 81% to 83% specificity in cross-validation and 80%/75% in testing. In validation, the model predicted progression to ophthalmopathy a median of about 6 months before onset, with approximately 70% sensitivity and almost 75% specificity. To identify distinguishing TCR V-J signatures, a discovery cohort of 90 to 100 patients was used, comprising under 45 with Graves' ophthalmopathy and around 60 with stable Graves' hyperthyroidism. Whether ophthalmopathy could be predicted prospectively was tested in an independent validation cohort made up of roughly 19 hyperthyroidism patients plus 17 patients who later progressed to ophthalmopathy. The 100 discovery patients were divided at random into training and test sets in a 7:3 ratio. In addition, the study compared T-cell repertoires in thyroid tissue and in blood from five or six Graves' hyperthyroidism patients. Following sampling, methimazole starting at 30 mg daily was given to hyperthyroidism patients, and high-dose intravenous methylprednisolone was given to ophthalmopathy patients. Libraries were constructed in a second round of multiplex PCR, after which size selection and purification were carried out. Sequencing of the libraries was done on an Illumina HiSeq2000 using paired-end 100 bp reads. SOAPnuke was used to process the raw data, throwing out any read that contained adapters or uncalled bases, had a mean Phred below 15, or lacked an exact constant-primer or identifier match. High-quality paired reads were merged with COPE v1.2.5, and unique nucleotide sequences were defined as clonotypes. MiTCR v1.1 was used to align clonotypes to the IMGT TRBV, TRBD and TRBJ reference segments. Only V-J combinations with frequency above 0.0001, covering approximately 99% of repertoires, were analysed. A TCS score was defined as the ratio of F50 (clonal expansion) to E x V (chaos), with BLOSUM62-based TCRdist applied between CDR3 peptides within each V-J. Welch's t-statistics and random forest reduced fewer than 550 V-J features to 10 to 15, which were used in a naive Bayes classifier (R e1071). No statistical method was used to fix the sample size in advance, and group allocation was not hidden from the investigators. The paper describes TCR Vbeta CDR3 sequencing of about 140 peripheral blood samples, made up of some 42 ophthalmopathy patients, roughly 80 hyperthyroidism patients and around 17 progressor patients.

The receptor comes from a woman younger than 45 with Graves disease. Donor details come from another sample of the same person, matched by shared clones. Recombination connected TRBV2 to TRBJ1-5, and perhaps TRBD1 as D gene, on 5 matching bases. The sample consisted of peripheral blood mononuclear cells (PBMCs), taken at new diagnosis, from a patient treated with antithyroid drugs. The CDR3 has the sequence CASSDEGIQPQHF. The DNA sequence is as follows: TGTGCCAGCAGTGATGAGGGGATACAGCCCCAGCATTTT.